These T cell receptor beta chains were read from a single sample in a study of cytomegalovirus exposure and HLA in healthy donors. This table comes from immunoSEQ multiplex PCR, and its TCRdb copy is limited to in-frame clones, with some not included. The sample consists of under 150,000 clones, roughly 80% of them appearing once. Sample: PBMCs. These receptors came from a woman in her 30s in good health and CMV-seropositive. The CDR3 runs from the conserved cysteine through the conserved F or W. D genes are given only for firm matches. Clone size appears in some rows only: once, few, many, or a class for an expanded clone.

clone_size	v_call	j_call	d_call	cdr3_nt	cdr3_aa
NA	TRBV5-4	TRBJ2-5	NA	TGTGCCAGCAGTTCACCAACGGGGGACCGAGAGACCCAGTACTTC	CASSSPTGDRETQYF
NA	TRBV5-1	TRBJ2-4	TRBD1	TGCGCCAGCAGCCAGACGGACAGGGGGGACATTCAGTACTTC	CASSQTDRGDIQYF
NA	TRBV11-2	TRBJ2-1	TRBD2	TGTGCCAGCAGCCCTATTGCGGGGGGGAACCTCAATGAGCAGTTCTTC	CASSPIAGGNLNEQFF
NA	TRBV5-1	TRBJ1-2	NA	TGCGCCAGCAGCTTGGCCGCCTACAGGGACGATGGCTACACCTTC	CASSLAAYRDDGYTF
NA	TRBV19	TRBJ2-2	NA	TGTGCCAGTAGTATCCTCACAGGGATGGGTACCGGGGAGCTGTTTTTT	CASSILTGMGTGELFF
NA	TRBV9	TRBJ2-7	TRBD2	TGTGCCAGCAGCGTAGAGGGTCTAGCGGGGGAGCAGTACTTC	CASSVEGLAGEQYF
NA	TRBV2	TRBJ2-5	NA	TGTGCCAGCAACCGACGGGGGGCGGGGGAGACCCAGTACTTC	CASNRRGAGETQYF
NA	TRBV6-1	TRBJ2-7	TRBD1	TGTGCCAGCAGTGAATTGACAGGGGGCTTCGAGCAGTACTTC	CASSELTGGFEQYF
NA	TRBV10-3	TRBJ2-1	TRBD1	TGTGCCATCAGTGAGGACAGGACAGGCCGCGAGCAGTTCTTC	CAISEDRTGREQFF
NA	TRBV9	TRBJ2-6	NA	TGTGCCAGCAGCGCCCTCCTAGGGGCCAACGTCCTGACTTTC	CASSALLGANVLTF
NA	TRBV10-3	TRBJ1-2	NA	TGTGCCATCAGTAAGACAGGAGAGGATGGCTACACCTTC	CAISKTGEDGYTF
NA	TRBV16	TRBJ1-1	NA	TGTGCCAGCAGCCTTACCGGGGGGAACACTGAAGCTTTCTTT	CASSLTGGNTEAFF
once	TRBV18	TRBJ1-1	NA	TGTGCCAGCTCACCAGACACCGGGGTGACTTTCTTT	CASSPDTGVTFF
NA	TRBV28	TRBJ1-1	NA	TGTGCCACTATGAAACCGGGTTTCGGTGAAGCTTTCTTT	CATMKPGFGEAFF
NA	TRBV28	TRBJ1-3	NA	TGTGCCAGCAGTCAAGAACAGGGCGGAAACACCATATATTTT	CASSQEQGGNTIYF
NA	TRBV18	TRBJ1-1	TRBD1	TGTGCCAGCTCACCAGGGACAGGTGGGAACACTGAAGCTTTCTTT	CASSPGTGGNTEAFF
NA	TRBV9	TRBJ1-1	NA	TGTGCCAGCAGCGTAGGGAGGGGTGACACTGAAGCTTTCTTT	CASSVGRGDTEAFF